The entry below gives a single TCR beta chain sequence along with its context. Its target is not known. Looked up from germline, CDR1 is GTSNPN and CDR2 is SVGIG (reference sequence). The CDR3 spans 12 residues. V lost 3 bases and J lost 7, with 7 bases in between. Data came from immunoSEQ multiplex PCR; TCRdb stores just in-frame clones and leaves some out. The sample shows just over 70,000 clones, around 82% of them seen only once. This entry comes from a study of graft-versus-host responses after intestinal transplantation. This chain connects TRBV30 to TRBJ1-6; the D is unclear. The input for sequencing was unstimulated CD4+ T cells sorted from spleen or lymph node cells, taken before transplant. This receptor was identified in a human donor who was the organ donor for an intestinal transplant. CDR3 bases: TGTGCCTGGAGATCAAGCAATTCACCCCTCCACTTT. Its translation is CAWRSSNSPLHF.